This T cell receptor (beta chain) was identified during a study of blood T cells in healthy people across ages. In the study overall: Template switching picked up about one barcoded beta molecule for each two T cells. Study-level points and caveats: The fall in TCR beta diversity per million T cells was roughly linear with age.

Comments on this clonotype: Its antigen is unidentified.

CDR1 is MNHEY, CDR2 SVGEGT, per germline. With 4 bases removed from V and 1 base from J, the gap between germline ends came to 10 bases. The CDR3 loop spans 14 amino acids. Through a sample-barcoded 5' primer and a J-beta primer mix, a second PCR was run for about 6 to 12 cycles. The template-switch adaptor was a 5' adaptor with 12 random nucleotides. It tagged each cDNA molecule. The study obtained at least 3 million CDR3-containing paired-end reads from every sample. TCRdb analysed the 5' RACE reads with MiXCR anew, one entry per CDR3 protein. The data contain hundreds of thousands of distinct CDR3 sequences, over 45% of them seen just once; the ten biggest clones take up approximately 32%.

This TCR was sampled from a woman aged 60-70 years in good health. This chain connects TRBV6-2 or TRBV6-3 to TRBJ1-1, with TRBD1 as a possible D gene (6 bases). The sequenced material came from blood. The CDR3 loop reads CASSFTGWNTEAFF. CDR3 coding DNA: TGTGCCAGCAGTTTTACAGGGTGGAACACTGAAGCTTTCTTT.